A single T cell receptor (beta chain) is shown here with its context. What it binds is not known. These data belong to a study of T cell responses to AZD1222 COVID-19 vaccine. Study-wide results and caveats: The study identified only five to seven AZD1222 recipients as seropositive at baseline. Donor demographics were predominantly white British with a female majority; clonal diversity may be underestimated. Distributed over spike, vaccine-associated CD4 TCRs predominated at 160-218 and 743-854.

Profiled with immunoSEQ multiplex PCR; TCRdb holds only in-frame clones, not every one. This sample has more than 75,000 clones, with about 92% found just once. This CDR3 has 22 residues. The trim removed 0 bases at V and 2 bases at J, leaving 22 bases unmatched. The material sequenced was peripheral blood, taken on day 0 of AZD1222 vaccination. This receptor was taken from an adult in good health. The chain joins TRBV5-3 to TRBJ1-1; the match to TRBD1 covers 10 bases. Being an ORF, TRBV5-3 has a function that is uncertain. CDR3 nucleotides: TGTGCCAGAAGCTTGGTATTCGTAAATGGTGGGACAGGGGCGTTCTCAAACACTGAAGCTTTCTTT. Amino acids: CARSLVFVNGGTGAFSNTEAFF.